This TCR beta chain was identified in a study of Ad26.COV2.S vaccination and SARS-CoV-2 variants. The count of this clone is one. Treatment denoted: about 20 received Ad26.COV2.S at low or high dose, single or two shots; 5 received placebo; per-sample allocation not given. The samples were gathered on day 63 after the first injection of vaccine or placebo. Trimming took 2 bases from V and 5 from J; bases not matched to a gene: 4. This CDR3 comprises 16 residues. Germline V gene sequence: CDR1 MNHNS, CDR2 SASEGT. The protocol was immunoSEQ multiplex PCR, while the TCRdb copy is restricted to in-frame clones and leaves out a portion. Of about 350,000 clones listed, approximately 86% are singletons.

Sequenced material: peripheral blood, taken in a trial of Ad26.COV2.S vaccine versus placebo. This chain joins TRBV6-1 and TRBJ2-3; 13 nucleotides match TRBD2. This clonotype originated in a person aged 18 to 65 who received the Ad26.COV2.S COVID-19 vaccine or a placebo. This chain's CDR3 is CASSERGLAGLDTQYF. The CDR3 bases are TGTGCCAGCAGTGAAAGGGGACTAGCGGGGTTAGATACGCAGTATTTT.